The next 14 T cell receptor beta chains were all read from a single sample in a study of T cell responses to AZD1222 COVID-19 vaccine. Assay used: immunoSEQ multiplex PCR; TCRdb lists only in-frame clones, some missing. The sample yields about 55,000 clones, approximately 88% seen once. The sample here was peripheral blood, taken on day 0 of AZD1222 vaccination. The receptors originated from an adult in good health.

This chain joins TRBV13 and TRBJ2-5, with 7 bases lining up with TRBD1. This CDR3 has 14 residues. Germline V CDR1 and CDR2: PRHDT, FYEKMQ (reference sequence). V shed 3 bases and J 4 bases; nucleotides not matched to a gene: 5. The CDR3 DNA sequence: TGTGCCAGCAGCTTGGGACAGACGGTAGAGACCCAGTACTTC. It translates to CASSLGQTVETQYF.

V is TRBV7-2 and J is TRBJ1-3, with 8 positions matching TRBD1. With 3 bases clipped from V and 4 bases from J, the junction kept 2 bases outside the gene matches. The CDR3 totals 14 residues. CDR1 is SGHTA and CDR2 is FQGNSA in the germline V gene. CDR3 sequence reads: CASSFGQGGNTIYF. CDR3 DNA: TGTGCCAGCAGCTTCGGACAGGGAGGAAACACCATATATTTT.

Note on this clone: At one end the junction does not follow the germline gene, possibly because of a read error. The rearrangement links TRBV5-6 to TRBJ2-5, with 7 bases matching TRBD1. CDR1 and CDR2 from the germline V gene are SGHDT and YYEEEE. The CDR3 is made up of 11 amino acids. CDR3 region: CASSLADRENF. CDR3 sequence (DNA): TGTGCCAGCAGCTTGGCCGACAGGGAAAACTTC.

The table lists this clone with a count of one. This rearrangement joins TRBV7-9 to TRBJ2-7; D is perhaps TRBD2 (5 bases). The length of the CDR3 is 13 residues. V was cut by 2 bases and J by 3 bases, with 8 bases left in between. From germline, CDR1 is SEHNR and CDR2 FQNEAQ (reference sequence). As DNA, the CDR3 is TGTGCCAGCAGCTTACGGGATATCTACGAGCAGTACTTC. Encoded protein: CASSLRDIYEQYF.

This chain connects TRBV19 to TRBJ2-7; 10 positions match TRBD2. V trimming: 4 bases; J trimming: 2 bases; junction bases outside the gene matches: 8. The germline CDR1 and CDR2 sequences are LNHDA and SQIVND (reference sequence). CDR3 length equals 16 residues. Here the CDR3 DNA reads TGTGCCAGTAGTACCCGGAGGACTAGCGGCACCTACGAGCAGTACTTC. Translation gives CASSTRRTSGTYEQYF. Looking up the rest from reference TRBV19 and TRBJ2-7 gives the full variable domain: DGGITQSPKYLFRKEGQNVTLSCEQNLNHDAMYWYRQDPGQGLRLIYYSQIVNDFQKGDIAEGYSVSREKKESFPLTVTSAQKNPTAFYLCASSTRRTSGTYEQYFGPGTRLTVT.

The CDR3 DNA is TGTGCCACCCTACGGGCCGAGAATTCACCCCTCCACTTT. Translating gives CATLRAENSPLHF. The chain carries TRBV28 and TRBJ1-6; D ambiguous. Trimming took 10 bases from V and 7 from J, leaving 14 bases between them. The CDR3 has 13 residues. Germline CDR1 is MDHEN and CDR2 is SYDVKM.

The V and J genes are TRBV11-2 and TRBJ1-5; 7 positions match TRBD1. CDR3 length: 13 residues. After removal of 0 bases from V and 10 bases from J, the junction contained 3 bases not matched to a gene. Germline V CDR1 and CDR2: SGHAT, FQNNGV. CDR3 loop: CASSLDRGQPQHF. As DNA, the CDR3 is TGTGCCAGCAGCTTAGATAGGGGGCAACCCCAGCATTTT.

The chain combines TRBV15 with TRBJ1-1; D is uncertain. Trimming shortened V by 0 bases and J by 1 base, and 3 bases separated the two germline ends. Germline V CDR1 and CDR2: LNHNV, YYDKDF (reference sequence). The CDR3 loop spans 13 amino acids. The CDR3 DNA reads TGTGCCACCAGCAGAGATTGGAACACTGAAGCTTTCTTT. Amino acid sequence: CATSRDWNTEAFF. Combining the CDR3 with reference TRBV15 and TRBJ1-1 gives the whole variable domain DAMVIQNPRYQVTQFGKPVTLSCSQTLNHNVMYWYQQKSSQAPKLLFHYYDKDFNNEADTPDNFQSRRPNTSFCFLDIRSPGLGDTAMYLCATSRDWNTEAFFGQGTRLTVV.

V gene TRBV29-1 combines with J gene TRBJ2-6; 12 positions agree with TRBD2. This CDR3 contains 19 residues. Germline V gives CDR1 SQVTM, CDR2 ANQGSEA. V lost 2 bases, J lost 0 bases, and 8 bases stayed unmatched. The CDR3 loop reads CSVEKLAGGTASGANVLTF. The CDR3 DNA follows: TGCAGCGTTGAAAAACTAGCGGGAGGTACGGCCTCTGGGGCCAACGTCCTGACTTTC.

As concerns this clone: Germline is not matched at one junction end, which may reflect a read error. The V gene is TRBV5-1, the J gene TRBJ1-2; TRBD1 matches 9 bases. The CDR3 totals 15 residues. Germline V lookup: CDR1 SGHRS, CDR2 YFSETQ. The CDR3 DNA follows: TGCGCCACCAGCATCGCGGGACAGGGAAGATCTGGCTACACCTTC. Its translation is CATSIAGQGRSGYTF.

V and J are TRBV4-3 and TRBJ2-6; weak D call: TRBD1 (6 bases). Germline V gene data show CDR1 as LGHNA and CDR2 as YSLEER. V was cut by 3 bases and J by 0 bases, with 15 bases left in between. The CDR3 extends over 18 amino acids. This CDR3 is CASSHLPGQISGANVLTF. In DNA form, the CDR3 reads TGCGCCAGCAGCCACCTACCGGGACAAATCTCTGGGGCCAACGTCCTGACTTTC.

The V gene is TRBV7-8, the J gene TRBJ1-5; possibly TRBD1 for D (5 bases). The V and J ends lost 5 bases and 7 bases respectively, with 15 bases between them. Per the germline V gene, CDR1 is SGHVS and CDR2 is FQNEAQ. This CDR3 comprises 14 residues. CDR3 coding DNA: TGTGCCAGCAGCCGTGACAGTTTTATGCAGCCCCAGCATTTT. This codes for CASSRDSFMQPQHF.

V is TRBV30 and J is TRBJ1-2; the match to TRBD1 covers 8 bases. The CDR3 runs 11 residues. The junction had 7 bases not matched to a gene; V was cut back by 4 bases and J by 12 bases. Per germline, CDR1 GTSNPN and CDR2 SVGIG (reference sequence). DNA of the CDR3: TGTGCCTGGATGCCGGACAGGGTCAACACCTTC. Residues: CAWMPDRVNTF.

This chain uses TRBV30 with TRBJ1-4; D not resolved. V lost 4 bases, J lost 4 bases, and 16 bases lay in between. This CDR3 region has 15 residues. Germline CDR1 is GTSNPN and CDR2 is SVGIG (reference sequence). The chain's CDR3 is CAWNSWGFGNEKLFF. The CDR3 bases are TGTGCCTGGAACTCATGGGGTTTTGGTAATGAAAAACTGTTTTTT.